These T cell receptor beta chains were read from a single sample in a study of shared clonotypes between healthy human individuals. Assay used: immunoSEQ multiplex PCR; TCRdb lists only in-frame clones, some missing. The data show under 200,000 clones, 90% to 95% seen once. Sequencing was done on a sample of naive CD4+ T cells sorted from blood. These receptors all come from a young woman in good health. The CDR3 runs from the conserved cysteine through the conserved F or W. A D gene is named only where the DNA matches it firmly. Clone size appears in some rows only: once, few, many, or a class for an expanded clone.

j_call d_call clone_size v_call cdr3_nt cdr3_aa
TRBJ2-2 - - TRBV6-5 TGTGCCAGCAGTCGACTAACCGGGGAGCTGTTTTTT CASSRLTGELFF
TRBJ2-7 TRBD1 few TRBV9 TGTGCCAGCAGCGTCGGACAGGGGCACTACGAGCAGTACTTC CASSVGQGHYEQYF
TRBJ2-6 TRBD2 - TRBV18 TGTGCCAGCCAACCCACACTTAGCGGGATTGGGGCCAACGTCCTGACTTTC CASQPTLSGIGANVLTF
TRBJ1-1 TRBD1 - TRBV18 TGTGCCAGCTCACCAGGCGAGATGACAGGGGTTGAAGCTTTCTTT CASSPGEMTGVEAFF
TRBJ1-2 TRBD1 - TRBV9 TGTGCCAGCAGCGCTTTGACAGGGTCGGGTTTGGAGGGCTACACCTTC CASSALTGSGLEGYTF
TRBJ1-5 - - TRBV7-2 TGTGCCAGCAGCTCCCAAGGGAATCAGCCCCAGCATTTT CASSSQGNQPQHF
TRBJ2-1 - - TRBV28 TGTGCCCATAGCAAGGGGCCAGGGGCTGATGAGCAGTTCTTC CAHSKGPGADEQFF
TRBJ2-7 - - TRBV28 TGTGCCAGCAGTACCTATACCTACGAGCAGTACTTC CASSTYTYEQYF
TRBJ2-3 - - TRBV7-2 TGTGCCAGCAGCCGTGACGCGGTATACACAGATACGCAGTATTTT CASSRDAVYTDTQYF
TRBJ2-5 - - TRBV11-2 TGTGCCAGCAGCTTAGCATCAGTGGGGACCCAGTACTTC CASSLASVGTQYF
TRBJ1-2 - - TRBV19 TGTGCCAGTACCCCAGGAGAACGGCTCTATGGCTACACCTTC CASTPGERLYGYTF
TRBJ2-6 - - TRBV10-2 TGCGCCAGCAGTGAGTCGGGGGGTGCTGGGGCCAACGTCCTGACTTTC CASSESGGAGANVLTF
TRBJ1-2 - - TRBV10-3 TGTGCCATCAGTGAGTCGACTCAGGGTGGCGGCTACACCTTC CAISESTQGGGYTF
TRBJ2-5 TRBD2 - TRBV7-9 TGTGCCAGCAGCTTTCTCGGACTAGCGGGAGGGCCTTCGGGAGAGACCCAGTACTTC CASSFLGLAGGPSGETQYF
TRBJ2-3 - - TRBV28 TGTGCCAGCAGTTCGCCCCCTCGAACAGATACGCAGTATTTT CASSSPPRTDTQYF
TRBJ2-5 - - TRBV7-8 TGTGCCAGCAGCTTCAGGGTGAGGGAGACCCAGTACTTC CASSFRVRETQYF
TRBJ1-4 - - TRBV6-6 TGTGCCAGCAGTTACCAGGGTAGGGGGGATGAGAAACTGTTTTTT CASSYQGRGDEKLFF
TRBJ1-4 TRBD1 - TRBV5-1 TGCGCCAGCAGCTTGACAGGGGATAATGAAAAACTGTTTTTT CASSLTGDNEKLFF
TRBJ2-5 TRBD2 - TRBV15 TGTGCCACCAGCAGACCTAGCGGGAGTGGGGAGACCCAGTACTTC CATSRPSGSGETQYF
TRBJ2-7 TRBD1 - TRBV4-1 TGCGCCAGCAGCCGCACGGGACAGGGTGACGAGCAGTACTTC CASSRTGQGDEQYF
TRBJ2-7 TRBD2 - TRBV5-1 TGCGCCAGCAGCCCCTTGGTAGCGGGAATCCACGAGCAGTACTTC CASSPLVAGIHEQYF
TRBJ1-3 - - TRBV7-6 TGTGCCAGCAGCTATAGATGGGATATTGGAAACACCATATATTTT CASSYRWDIGNTIYF
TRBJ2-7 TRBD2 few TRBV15 TGTGCCACCAGCAGACCCCCGAGCCGTAGCGGGAGGGCAAATGAGCAGTACTTC CATSRPPSRSGRANEQYF
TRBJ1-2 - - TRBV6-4 TGTGCCAGCGGTAAGGAATCAGGGGGCTACACCTTC CASGKESGGYTF
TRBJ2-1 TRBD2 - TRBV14 TGTGCCAGCAGCCAATTTTTATTAGCGGGAGCACACAATGAGCAGTTCTTC CASSQFLLAGAHNEQFF
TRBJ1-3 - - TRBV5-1 TGCGCCAGCAGCTTGGCGCCGGACAGTGGAAACACCATATATTTT CASSLAPDSGNTIYF
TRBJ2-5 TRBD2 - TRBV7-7 TGTGCCAGCAGCCCACGACTAGCGGGAAACCAAGAGACCCAGTACTTC CASSPRLAGNQETQYF
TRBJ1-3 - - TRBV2 TGTGCCAGCAGTGCGGGCCCGACCAGTTCTGGAAACACCATATATTTT CASSAGPTSSGNTIYF
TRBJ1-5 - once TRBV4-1 TGCGCCAGCAGCCAAGTAACAGTAAATCAGCCCCAGCATTTT CASSQVTVNQPQHF
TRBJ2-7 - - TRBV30 TGTGCCTGGAGTGTAATCAAACCGATTTCACGGACTATTGTTAACCCCGAGCAGTACTTC CAWSVIKPISRTIVNPEQYF
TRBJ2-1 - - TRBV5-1 TGCGCCAGCAGCTTGGGGAATAAGGACTCCCCGCAGTTCTTC CASSLGNKDSPQFF
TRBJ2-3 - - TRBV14 TGTGCCAGCAGGCAACGACTAGGTGCAGATACGCAGTATTTT CASRQRLGADTQYF
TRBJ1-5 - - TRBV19 TGTGCCACCGAGGGTCTCTCCAGGAGTCAGCCCCAGCATTTT CATEGLSRSQPQHF
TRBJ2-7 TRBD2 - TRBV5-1 TGCGCCAGCAGCGTAGGGACTAGCGCCGCCTACGAGCAGTACTTC CASSVGTSAAYEQYF
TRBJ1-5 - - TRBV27 TGTGCCAGCAGTTTATCCAGGGGAAGTCAGCCCCAGCATTTT CASSLSRGSQPQHF
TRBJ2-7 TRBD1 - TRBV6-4 TGTGCCCGCACGCCCGGGACAGATTACGAGCAGTACTTC CARTPGTDYEQYF
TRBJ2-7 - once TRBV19 TGTGCCAGTAGTAAGGGGGGGCGCGTTCCCGAGCAGTACTTC CASSKGGRVPEQYF
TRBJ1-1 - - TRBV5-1 TGCGCCAGCAGCTTGGTGTCAGAGCGGAACACTGAAGCTTTCTTT CASSLVSERNTEAFF
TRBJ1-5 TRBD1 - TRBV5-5 TGTGCCAGCAGCAGCGAGGGACAGGGCAATCAGCCCCAGCATTTT CASSSEGQGNQPQHF
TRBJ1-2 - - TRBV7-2 TGTGCCAGCAGCATCCGGGACAACCCTAACTATGGCTACACCTTC CASSIRDNPNYGYTF
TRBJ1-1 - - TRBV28 TGTGCCAGCAGTTCAGGGGTTGAAGCTTTCTTT CASSSGVEAFF
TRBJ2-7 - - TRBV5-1 TGCGCCAGCAGCTTAGGGCACGAGCAGTACTTC CASSLGHEQYF
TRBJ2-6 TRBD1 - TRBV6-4 TGTGCCAGCAGAGGGACAGGGCTCTCAGGGGCCAACGTCCTGACTTTC CASRGTGLSGANVLTF
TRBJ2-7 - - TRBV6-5 TGTGCCAGCAGTTACTCGAGAGACACTACCTACGAGCAGTACTTC CASSYSRDTTYEQYF
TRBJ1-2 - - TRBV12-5 TGTGCTAGTAGGAAAGGGGACTATGGCTACACCTTC CASRKGDYGYTF
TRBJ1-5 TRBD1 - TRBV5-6 TGTGCCAGCAGCTTGCGTCCGGACAGGGGGCTTCGGCAGCCCCAGCATTTT CASSLRPDRGLRQPQHF
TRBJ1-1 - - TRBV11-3 TGTGCCAGCAGCTTCCGGTGGAACACTGAAGCTTTCTTT CASSFRWNTEAFF
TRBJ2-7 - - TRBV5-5 TGTGCCAGCAGCTTGGTATCCTACGAGCAGTACTTC CASSLVSYEQYF
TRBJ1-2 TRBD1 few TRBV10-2 TGCGCCAGCAGTGAATCGGGACAGGGGGCACGAGGCTACACCTTC CASSESGQGARGYTF
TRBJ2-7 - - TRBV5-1 TGCGCCAGCAGCTTGGCCTCCGGCTCCTACGAGCAGTACTTC CASSLASGSYEQYF